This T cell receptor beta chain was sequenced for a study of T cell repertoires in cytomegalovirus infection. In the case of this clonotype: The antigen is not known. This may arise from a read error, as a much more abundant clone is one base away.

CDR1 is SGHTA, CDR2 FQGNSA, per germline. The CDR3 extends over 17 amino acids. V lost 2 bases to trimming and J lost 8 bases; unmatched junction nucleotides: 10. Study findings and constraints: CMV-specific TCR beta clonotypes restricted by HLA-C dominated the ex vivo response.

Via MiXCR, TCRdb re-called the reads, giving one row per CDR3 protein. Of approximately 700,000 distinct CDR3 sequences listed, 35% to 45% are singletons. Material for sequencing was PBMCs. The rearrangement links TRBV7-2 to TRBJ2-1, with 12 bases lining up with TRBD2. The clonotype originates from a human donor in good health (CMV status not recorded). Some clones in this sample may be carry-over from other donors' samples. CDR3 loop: CASSLPLAGGPFDEQFF. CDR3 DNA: TGTGCCAGCAGCTTACCCCTAGCGGGAGGGCCTTTCGATGAGCAGTTCTTC.